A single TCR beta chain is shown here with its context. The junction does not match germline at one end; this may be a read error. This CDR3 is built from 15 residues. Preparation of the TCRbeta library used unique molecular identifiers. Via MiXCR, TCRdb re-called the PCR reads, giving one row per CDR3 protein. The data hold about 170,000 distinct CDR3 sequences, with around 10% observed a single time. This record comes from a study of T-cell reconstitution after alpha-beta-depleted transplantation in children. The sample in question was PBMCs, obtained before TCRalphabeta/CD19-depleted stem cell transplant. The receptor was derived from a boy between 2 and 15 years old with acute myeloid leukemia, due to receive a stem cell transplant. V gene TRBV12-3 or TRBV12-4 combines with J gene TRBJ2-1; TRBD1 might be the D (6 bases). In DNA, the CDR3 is TGTGCCAGCAGTTTGGGCAGGGGATCCTACAATGAGCATTTCTTC. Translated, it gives CASSLGRGSYNEHFF.